The next 13 T cell receptor beta chains were all read from a single sample in a study of identical twins. TCRdb re-called the 5' RACE reads with MiXCR, one entry per CDR3 protein. The sample holds approximately 190,000 distinct CDR3 sequences, approximately 15% seen once. The sample was also reused in another study, on T cells expressing NK-cell markers.

Sequenced material: CD8+ T cells sorted from blood. The receptors shown here come from a woman between 18 and 29 years old in good health.

This clonotype was seen a handful of times. The rearrangement links TRBV29-1 to TRBJ2-3, with D possibly TRBD2 on 5 matching bases. The CDR3 loop spans 14 amino acids. With 4 bases removed from V and 2 bases from J, the gap between germline ends came to 13 bases. Germline assignment: CDR1 SQVTM and CDR2 ANQGSEA. DNA for the CDR3: TGCAGCGTTGGGACTTTTACTTACACAGATACGCAGTATTTT. This translates into CSVGTFTYTDTQYF.

J is TRBJ2-4 and V is TRBV7-9; D gene uncertain. Trimming pared 5 bases from V and 6 bases from J, leaving 14 bases between. The CDR3 has 14 residues. Germline V gene lookup returns CDR1 SEHNR and CDR2 FQNEAQ (reference sequence). CDR3 region: CASSALDGRNIQYF. For the CDR3, the DNA is TGTGCCAGCAGCGCCTTAGACGGGCGAAACATTCAGTACTTC.

The sample holds a few counts of this clonotype. V usage is TRBV3-1 and J usage is TRBJ2-3; D is perhaps TRBD1 or TRBD2 (5 bases each). The CDR3 runs to 17 residues. With 5 bases removed from V and 0 bases from J, the gap between germline ends came to 18 bases. The V gene's germline CDR1 is LGHDT and CDR2 YNNKEL (reference sequence). The CDR3 loop reads CASSYPLGGNSTDTQYF. DNA of the CDR3: TGTGCCAGCAGCTACCCTCTTGGGGGTAATAGCACAGATACGCAGTATTTT.

V and J are TRBV10-1 and TRBJ2-3; 8 nucleotides align to TRBD2. Germline V CDR1 and CDR2: WNHNN, SYGVQD (reference sequence). This CDR3 is 16 amino acids long. After removal of 0 bases from V and 1 base from J, the junction contained 3 bases not matched to a gene. CDR3 bases: TGCGCCAGCAGTGAGTCGAGTAGCGGGGGCACAGATACGCAGTATTTT. This sequence encodes CASSESSSGGTDTQYF.

This chain links TRBV12-3 or TRBV12-4 with TRBJ2-1; 7 nucleotides line up with TRBD2. The ends lost 6 bases at V and 0 bases at J; junction bases unmatched: 8. The CDR3 runs to 16 residues. CDR3 nucleotides: TGTGCCAGCAGCTCCGGGCGGGGGAGCTCCTACAATGAGCAGTTCTTC. It encodes CASSSGRGSSYNEQFF.

The V and J genes are TRBV5-6 and TRBJ2-4; D ambiguous. This CDR3 contains 12 residues. Germline CDR1 SGHDT, CDR2 YYEEEE. V lost 2 bases and J lost 3, with 3 bases in between. In nucleotides, the CDR3 is TGTGCCAGCAGCTTCGGCAAAAACATTCAGTACTTC. Its protein product is CASSFGKNIQYF.

There are a few counts of this clonotype. The chain uses TRBV27 and TRBJ1-5; 10 bases align to TRBD1. The CDR3 loop spans 14 amino acids. Germline CDR1 is MNHEY and CDR2 is SMNVEV (reference sequence). Unmatched junction bases numbered 9, after V lost 6 bases and J lost 10 bases. CDR3 DNA: TGTGCCAGCAGCCCCGGGACAGGGGTGGAACCCCAGCATTTT. This codes for CASSPGTGVEPQHF.

This clonotype was detected a few times. The chain is built from TRBV13 and TRBJ2-3; D remains ambiguous. CDR1 and CDR2 from the germline V gene are PRHDT and FYEKMQ (reference sequence). There are 15 residues in the CDR3. Between the trimmed V and J ends, which lost 1 base and 0 bases, there was a span of 8 bases. The CDR3 DNA sequence: TGTGCCAGCAGCTTAGCCGCCACAAGCACAGATACGCAGTATTTT. This sequence encodes CASSLAATSTDTQYF.

This chain uses TRBV5-1 with TRBJ2-5; TRBD1 aligns across 10 bases. Germline V gene sequence: CDR1 SGHRS, CDR2 YFSETQ. V lost 4 bases to trimming and J lost 5 bases; unmatched junction nucleotides: 11. The length of the CDR3 is 16 residues. The CDR3 sequence: CASSDPGQGFFETQYF. CDR3 coding DNA: TGCGCCAGCAGCGATCCGGGACAGGGGTTTTTCGAGACCCAGTACTTC.

V usage is TRBV5-5 and J usage is TRBJ1-2; D ambiguous. CDR3 length: 13 amino acids. The V gene lost 0 bases and the J gene lost 6 bases, with 9 bases spanning the gap. Germline V gene sequence: CDR1 SGHKS, CDR2 YYEKEE (reference sequence). The CDR3 loop reads CASSLVMGNGYTF. The CDR3 DNA sequence: TGTGCCAGCAGCTTGGTTATGGGGAATGGCTACACCTTC.

The rearrangement uses TRBV19 and TRBJ2-3; D remains unclear. This CDR3 spans 13 amino acids. Trimming shortened V by 1 base and J by 3 bases, and 5 bases separated the two germline ends. Germline lookup yields CDR1 LNHDA and CDR2 SQIVND (reference sequence). CDR3 sequence reads: CASSIVPTDTQYF. The CDR3 nucleotides are TGTGCCAGTAGTATAGTCCCTACAGATACGCAGTATTTT.

The rearrangement uses TRBV7-9 and TRBJ2-1; D may correspond to TRBD1 or TRBD2 (5 bases each). CDR3 size: 13 residues. V gave up 1 base and J gave up 8 bases, with 9 bases separating them. Germline CDR1 is SEHNR and CDR2 is FQNEAQ (reference sequence). CDR3 protein: CASSLEGSDEQFF. The CDR3 DNA sequence: TGTGCCAGCAGCTTAGAGGGGAGTGATGAGCAGTTCTTC.

This rearrangement joins TRBV4-3 to TRBJ1-2, with D possibly matching TRBD1 (5 bases). V was clipped by 1 base and J by 8 bases, with 8 bases between them. The germline V gene has CDR1 LGHNA and CDR2 YSLEER. The CDR3 extends over 12 amino acids. CDR3 DNA: TGCGCCAGCAGCCAAGGGGGCATAGGCTACACCTTC. Encoded protein: CASSQGGIGYTF.